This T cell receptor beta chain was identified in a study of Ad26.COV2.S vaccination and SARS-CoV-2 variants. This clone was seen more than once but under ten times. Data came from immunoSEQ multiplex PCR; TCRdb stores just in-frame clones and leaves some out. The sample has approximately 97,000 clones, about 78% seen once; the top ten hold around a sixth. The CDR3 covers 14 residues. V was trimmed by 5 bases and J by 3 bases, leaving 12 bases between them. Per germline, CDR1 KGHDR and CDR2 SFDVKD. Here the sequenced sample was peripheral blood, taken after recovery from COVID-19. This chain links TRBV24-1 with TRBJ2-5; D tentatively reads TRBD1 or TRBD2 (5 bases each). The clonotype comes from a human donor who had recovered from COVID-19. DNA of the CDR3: TGTGCCACCAGTGCCCCCGGGGCCGAAGAGACCCAGTACTTC. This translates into CATSAPGAEETQYF.